A selection of T cell receptor beta chains follows, all from one sample in a study of cytotoxic CD8 clonotypes in ibrutinib-treated CLL. Data came from immunoSEQ multiplex PCR; TCRdb stores just in-frame clones and leaves some out. Among approximately 100,000 clones listed, about 50% were seen once. The material sequenced was PBMCs, taken after 24 months of ibrutinib treatment. These receptors came from a human donor with chronic lymphocytic leukemia. CDR3s leave out the opening cysteine and the closing phenylalanine or tryptophan. Each record gives: V gene, CDR3 protein.

TRBV30 | AWSPGADTEAF
TRBV5-1 | ASSLAPRPGETQY
TRBV9 | ASSASPGRAQPQH
TRBV7-4 | ASGDRLRGTQY
TRBV5-1 | ASSGGGGRQTYEQY
TRBV5-1 | ASIGGDNTQY
TRBV11-3 | ASSLGTGGGGYT
TRBV6-6 | ASSYEAGADTEAF
TRBV11-3 | ASSLPGQGLEQY
TRBV9 | ASSPGTDQETQY
TRBV27 | ASTPPAPKRQVPGGGEKLF
TRBV30 | AWSREWTVNSPLH
TRBV9 | ASSATPTGTYEQY
TRBV9 | ASSVVQGNNSPLH
TRBV18 | ASSPQEGGEKLF
TRBV14 | ASSQHQTQY
TRBV5-1 | ASSPLDRVFTGELF
TRBV29-1 | SVTGTGGTLAQH
TRBV25-1 | ASSVLAGAYEQY
TRBV5-1 | ASSPKGTGTDYGYT
TRBV28 | ASSLPVTDTQY
TRBV7-2 | ASSLAEKNEQY